Detailed here is one TCR beta chain. The specificity of this receptor is unknown. The sample holds no much larger clone one base away, and base qualities are not on file. The cohort was made up of 500 to 800 healthy bone marrow donors. At the time of sampling, every cohort member was nominally healthy, though immune exposures that went unrecorded were likely present. The donor was CMV seronegative and was included in the group of 352 seronegative cohort members. A peripheral blood sample was collected from each donor, and TCR beta sequencing was performed on peripheral blood mononuclear cells. Genomic DNA extraction from the blood cell samples was performed with the Qiagen DNeasy Blood Extraction Kit. V drops 8 bases and J drops 5 bases, leaving 15 bases in between. CDR1 and CDR2, per the germline V gene, are SQVTM and ANQGSEA. Inclusive of the bounding cysteine and phenylalanine, the CDR3 is 12 residues long. Only CDR3 DNA remains: 36 bases, in frame from the first base.

Library preparation employed the immunoSEQ multiplex PCR assay. For the multiplex PCR, a mixture combining 60 forward primers for TCR Vbeta segments and 13 reverse primers for TCR Jbeta segments was used. The CDR3 region of rearranged TCR beta genes was amplified from genomic DNA with a multiplex PCR assay. Amplified TCR beta libraries were sequenced as 87-base-pair reads on the Illumina HiSeq System. The authors' analysis ran thus. A later analysis counted tens of millions of unique TCR beta chains across the 666 repertoires, and around 12 million of these chains were shared by at least two donors. Raw reads were error-corrected and collapsed into unique sequences with a nearest-neighbor algorithm that merged closely related sequences to remove PCR and sequencing errors. To assign V, D and J gene segments, CDR3 sequences were aligned to IMGT reference sequences. Each retained sequence needed at least a six-nucleotide match to both a V gene segment and a J gene segment. Rearrangements were classified as productive when the CDR3 lacked stop codons and remained in frame with V and J, and all other rearrangements were classified as non-productive. Following IMGT convention, CDR3 was defined as the stretch from the second conserved V-encoded cysteine to the conserved J-encoded phenylalanine. The earlier analysis of fewer than 750 of the donors excluded sequences that lacked an unambiguous match to a single V gene segment. In an earlier analysis of roughly 500 of the donors, V segments were called functional above 56.7% productive rearrangements and were called segregating when the between-donor standard deviation exceeded 5%. A statistical classification framework was developed to diagnose cytomegalovirus status using the catalog of TCR beta chain sequences. V and J gene assignment, in a later analysis, came from comparing TCR nucleotide sequences with IMGT/GENE-DB human TR gene sequences. Using the TCRdist pipeline, a later analysis assigned CDR3 sequences along with most-parsimonious VDJ recombination scenarios. In a later analysis, each TCR beta chain was defined by its CDR3 amino acid sequence together with its V-gene family, and reads without a unique V-gene family were excluded. To address suspected cross-contamination and a sequencing artifact, a later analysis removed under 600 highly shared, low-generation-probability nucleotide sequences. A later analysis calculated a clonal expansion index for each public chain from normalized within-repertoire ranks of inferred template counts. Generation probabilities in a later analysis came from a VDJ recombination model fitted to out-of-frame rearrangements, and those results were checked against IGoR. A later analysis scored TCR-TCR, TCR-HLA and TCR-CMV co-occurrence with hypergeometric tests, applying a repertoire-size bias correction to TCR pairs. A later analysis estimated false discovery rates by permuting HLA or CMV assignments 20 times. In a later analysis, co-occurring TCRs were grouped using DBSCAN, with TCRdist sequence similarity added in when clustering inside HLA-allele-positive subsets. Co-occurrence clustering excluded repertoires with fewer than 30,000 or more than 120,000 public chains, plus five with anomalous nucleotide sharing. This is the immuneACCESS table as TCRdb keeps it, with only in-frame sequences that have V and J called. A part of the clones is gone; compared with another copy, unresolved V genes explain less than half, and the rest is unexplained. The V and J calls and clone size were taken over from that table, and D and trimming were inferred from the DNA. For this sample there are more than 95,000 clones; 64% appear just once. The ten most abundant clones make up 3.2% of the sample.

The sample comes from a study of cytomegalovirus exposure and HLA in healthy donors (dated by TCRdb to 2015 to 2018). Study-wide context: An earlier analysis of fewer than 750 of the donors reported about 280 Gb of sequence data and 95 million to 140 million unique TCR beta sequences obtained from 180 million or so T cells. To predict cytomegalovirus infection status, the study brought together high-throughput TCR immunosequencing, statistical association of individual TCRs with disease status, and machine learning. A later genetic analysis used genome-wide SNP genotypes for about three fifths of the 666 donors, treating that subset as a discovery cohort. HLA typing covered class I and class II loci at four-digit resolution. Among the roughly 400 genotyped donors, under 90% belonged to the genetic ancestry cluster associated with self-reported Caucasian donors. Approximately 300 gigabases of sequencing data and 70 million to 100 million unique TCR sequences made up an early release that covered approximately 700 HLA-typed donors. Four to six DR-DQ haplotypes were handled as single units for association and clustering, since linkage in the cohort was strong. Donor age, sex, ethnicity and CMV serostatus were compiled alongside the repertoire data. All discovery cohort repertoires had been generated on a single sequencing platform. Along with the approximately 620-subject first cohort, a separate validation cohort of over a hundred different subjects was used. Rather than drawing on any new phenotypic data, the later analysis identified candidate immune exposures from TCR beta sequences and the way those sequences occurred across donors. Using immunosequencing, the study profiled T cell repertoires from about 620 subjects and related those repertoires to cytomegalovirus serostatus. A later analysis re-analyzed previously published TCR beta repertoires from 666 donors and added high-resolution HLA genotyping to study TCR occurrence patterns. To decide whether each TCR beta V gene segment behaved as functional or pseudogenic, an earlier analysis of over 500 of the donors relied on high-throughput TCR beta sequencing. The number of typed donors differed by locus: roughly 629-640 for A, B, C, DRB1 and DQB1; about 520 for DQA1; some 610 for DPA1; and 400 to 480 for DPB1. On average, over 200,000 unique TCR beta nucleotide sequences were sequenced per donor among a few hundred genotyped donors of the cohort, with roughly 18% of those sequences being non-productive. The aim of the study was to test whether cataloging public T cell receptors could identify signatures of past pathogen exposure. What the authors observed across the whole study: Sequencing depth was assumed to be roughly uniform across donors in the presence/absence analyses, though that assumption may not hold. Because HLA typing was missing for some donors at each locus, association tests included only the typed subset. A later analysis reported that several top co-occurrence clusters appeared linked to parvovirus B19, influenza, CMV and Epstein-Barr virus. A total of 164 TCR beta chains were listed by the study as associated with cytomegalovirus. Immune exposure information for the cohort was limited to CMV serostatus. A cluster of highly shared sequence variants was judged likely to be a technical artifact of the sequencing pipeline. A further reported finding was that TCR beta sequences accurately predicted the HLA-A and HLA-B alleles for most subjects in the first cohort. Compared with equally common non-associated chains, HLA-associated TCR beta chains in a later analysis were more clonally expanded and had lower generation probabilities. It was suggested by the authors that the approach could potentially be generalized to other disease states and immunological phenotypes. In vitro tests confirmed that a few of the cytomegalovirus-associated TCR beta chains recognize cytomegalovirus antigens. In a later analysis, over 15,000 TCR beta sequences were associated with specific HLA alleles at a false discovery rate of 0.05. This cohort had only TCR beta chains sequenced, and the lack of alpha or paired-chain data limited which features could be detected. Correlated functional status among segregating V segments might be attributable to linkage disequilibrium, but an unknown experimental factor could not be ruled out. Some IMGT-functional V segments, including TRBV6-2 and TRBV6-3, could not be distinguished by the 87-base-pair reads and were therefore excluded. When HLA alleles, especially DR and DQ, strongly co-occurred, TCR associations were difficult to assign to individual alleles. In an earlier analysis of some 540 of the donors, most TCR beta V segments appeared in productive rearrangements about 87% or about 30% of the time, broadly matching IMGT annotations. In both the original and validation cohorts, the classifier was reported to diagnose cytomegalovirus status with high specificity and sensitivity. Because counts were too low, more than 15 rarely observed V segments, including chromosome 9 orphons, were excluded from the earlier analysis of some 540 of the donors. A later analysis found that most CMV-associated TCR beta chains appeared HLA-restricted, with HLA associations seemingly driven largely by CMV exposure. In a later analysis, the rate of TCR association differed among HLA loci, with DRB1 alleles having the most associated TCRs and HLA-C alleles having the fewest. V-gene and J-gene trimming of TCR beta chains was associated with a missense DCLRE1C variant in a later genetic analysis, and the association was replicated in an independent cohort. Across donors, most TCR sequences were observed very rarely, whereas some public TCRs were present in many individuals. A later genetic analysis reported fewer N-insertions in productive TCRs among donors in an Asian-associated ancestry cluster than the roughly 720-donor mean.

Rearrangement joined TRBV29-1 to TRBJ1-2, and possibly TRBD1, on 5 matching bases. Sequencing input: PBMCs. The TCR comes from a man aged 55-75 years in good health and CMV-seronegative. CDR3 region: CSISSGNYGYTF. The base sequence is TGCAGCATCTCGTCAGGGAATTATGGCTACACCTTC.